These T cell receptor beta chains were read from a single sample in a study of control samples from healthy donors and cancer patients. This table comes from immunoSEQ multiplex PCR, and its TCRdb copy is limited to in-frame clones, with some not included. The sample yields some 30,000 clones, roughly nine tenths seen once. The sequenced material came from PBMCs. The receptors derive from a man aged 45 to 65 with lung cancer. The CDR3 runs from the conserved cysteine through the conserved F or W.

J,V,CDR3
TRBJ2-3,TRBV6-6,CASSYSIAGGEDTQYF
TRBJ2-2,TRBV2,CASSELGQGNTGELFF
TRBJ2-5,TRBV9,CASSVTSGGQQETQYF
TRBJ2-1,TRBV11-3,CASSSRGSGNEQFF
TRBJ2-3,TRBV5-6,CASTRWGGSTDTQYF
TRBJ1-2,TRBV2,CASGPGQRAYGYTF
TRBJ2-4,TRBV14,CASSQEGNIQYF
TRBJ1-2,TRBV7-9,CASSNRDAEPYYGYTF
TRBJ2-1,TRBV14,CASSQDVPPYNEQFF
TRBJ2-5,TRBV15,CATSRVSGYQETQYF
TRBJ2-7,TRBV4-3,CASSPQRGSSYEQYF
TRBJ1-4,TRBV19,CASSRTQAPTNEKLFF
TRBJ1-3,TRBV28,CASSLGGGNSGNTIYF
TRBJ2-7,TRBV28,CASSYSPYEQYF
TRBJ2-7,TRBV7-3,CASSLKEGSGIPKHF
TRBJ1-6,TRBV30,CAWSGAAISPLHF
TRBJ1-2,TRBV9,CASSVQGAASYGYTF
TRBJ2-3,TRBV9,CASTSSGGAQYF
TRBJ1-6,TRBV5-1,CASSLGTPNSPLHF
TRBJ2-1,TRBV10-3,CAISDQNEQFF
TRBJ2-3,TRBV7-2,CASSLALSGDTQYF
TRBJ2-6,TRBV5-1,CASSLFEGANVLTF
TRBJ1-1,TRBV6-5,CASSRLGFDTEAFF
TRBJ2-5,TRBV19,CASSGQKQETQYF
TRBJ2-2,TRBV18,CASSPTDRVPTGELFF
TRBJ2-2,TRBV20-1,CSASSGGATPDTGELFF
TRBJ1-2,TRBV7-8,CASSLGGGGGGYTF
TRBJ2-7,TRBV28,CASSSGLAGGYEQYF
TRBJ2-1,TRBV7-2,CASSPLTWRAGEQFF
TRBJ1-5,TRBV6-5,CASSYRGAGNQPQHF
TRBJ1-2,TRBV2,CASSEAIALNYGYTF
TRBJ2-2,TRBV28,CASSEEVVRAGELFF
TRBJ1-5,TRBV15,CATSSDRGTGQPQHF
TRBJ2-2,TRBV5-8,CASSPISGGSVTGELFF
TRBJ2-3,TRBV30,CAWSRGAHSADTQYF
TRBJ1-6,TRBV4-1,CASSPRERGDNSPLHF
TRBJ1-1,TRBV28,CASSNSQLGKAFF
TRBJ2-2,TRBV30,CAWSEGQAGELFF
TRBJ1-6,TRBV5-6,CASSLDRGSPLHF
TRBJ2-5,TRBV5-4,CASSLKGQETQYF
TRBJ1-4,TRBV6-5,CASSSQGAANEKLFF
TRBJ2-7,TRBV5-1,CASRSGETSYEQYF
TRBJ2-2,TRBV19,CASKTGQGAFFGELFF
TRBJ2-7,TRBV18,CASSPPRLAGENEQYF
TRBJ1-3,TRBV9,CASSRPGTGFSGNTIYF
TRBJ1-1,TRBV27,CASKRQGPGYTEAFF